This passage covers 20 T cell receptor beta chains from one sample sequenced in a study of blood T cell repertoires in COVID-19. Assay used: immunoSEQ multiplex PCR; TCRdb lists only in-frame clones, some missing. The sample lists about 96,000 clones; about 88% were seen once. The sequenced sample was peripheral blood. Receptors were obtained from a woman aged 55-69 years with acute or convalescent COVID-19.

J is TRBJ1-3 and V is TRBV12-3 or TRBV12-4; possible D gene TRBD1, 5 bases. The CDR3 is made up of 13 amino acids. V was trimmed by 1 base and J by 8 bases, leaving 9 bases between them. CDR3 DNA sequence: TGTGCCAGCAGTTTAGGGCAGGGATACACCATATATTTT. Amino acid sequence: CASSLGQGYTIYF.

This clone showed up just a few times. CDR3 in amino acids: CAWSGPVPEAFF. The CDR3 DNA is TGTGCCTGGAGTGGCCCGGTACCAGAAGCTTTCTTT. The rearrangement links TRBV30 to TRBJ1-1; D call uncertain. CDR3 length: 12 amino acids. The V end lost 1 base, the J end lost 8 bases, and 11 bases lay between the germline ends. Germline V gives CDR1 GTSNPN, CDR2 SVGIG (reference sequence). Complete variable domain (other parts from reference TRBV30 and TRBJ1-1): SQTIHQWPATLVQPVGSPLSLECTVEGTSNPNLYWYRQAAGRGLQLLFYSVGIGQISSEVPQNLSASRPQDRQFILSSKKLLLSDSGFYLCAWSGPVPEAFFGQGTRLTVV.

The rearrangement joins TRBV4-3 to TRBJ2-7, with no clear D. V lost 2 bases and J lost 3, with 8 bases in between. There are 13 residues in the CDR3. Per the germline V gene, CDR1 is LGHNA and CDR2 is YSLEER. The CDR3: CASSQSLLYEQYF. Written as DNA, the CDR3 is TGCGCCAGCAGCCAATCCCTCCTCTACGAGCAGTACTTC.

The chain employs TRBV5-1 and TRBJ1-4, with 8 bases fitting TRBD1. The CDR3 loop spans 14 amino acids. V shed 3 bases, J shed 7 bases, and the junction held 5 bases outside the gene matches. CDR1 and CDR2 from the germline V gene are SGHRS and YFSETQ. The CDR3 region is CASSSPDRVEKLFF. CDR3 DNA sequence: TGCGCCAGCAGCTCGCCGGACAGGGTTGAAAAACTGTTTTTT. The full variable domain, in which reference TRBV5-1 and TRBJ1-4 provide the parts outside the CDR3, is KAGVTQTPRYLIKTRGQQVTLSCSPISGHRSVSWYQQTPGQGLQFLFEYFSETQRNKGNFPGRFSGRQFSNSRSEMNVSTLELGDSALYLCASSSPDRVEKLFFGSGTQLSVL.

The rearrangement links TRBV5-5 to TRBJ1-5; 7 bases are shared with TRBD1. The germline CDR1 and CDR2 sequences are SGHKS and YYEKEE (reference sequence). The CDR3 loop spans 15 amino acids. After removal of 0 bases from V and 6 bases from J, the junction contained 6 bases not matched to a gene. CDR3 coding DNA: TGTGCCAGCAGCTTGGGACAGGGTTCGAGTCAGCCCCAGCATTTT. As protein: CASSLGQGSSQPQHF.

V usage is TRBV5-4 and J usage is TRBJ2-3; 8 nucleotides match TRBD1. Trimming took 0 bases from V and 6 from J; bases not matched to a gene: 9. From germline, CDR1 is SGHNT and CDR2 YYREEE (reference sequence). The CDR3 extends over 16 amino acids. CDR3 amino acids: CASSLAVGQGRDTQYF. The CDR3 coding sequence is TGTGCCAGCAGCTTGGCTGTTGGACAGGGTCGGGATACGCAGTATTTT. Supplemented by reference TRBV5-4 and TRBJ2-3, the full variable domain reads ETGVTQSPTHLIKTRGQQVTLRCSSQSGHNTVSWYQQALGQGPQFIFQYYREEENGRGNFPPRFSGLQFPNYSSELNVNALELDDSALYLCASSLAVGQGRDTQYFGPGTRLTVL.

The genes are TRBV27 and TRBJ1-1, with no clear D. Trimming stripped 6 bases from V and 4 bases from J, with 12 bases between. CDR1 and CDR2 from the germline V gene are MNHEY and SMNVEV (reference sequence). The CDR3 runs to 13 residues. The CDR3 region has the DNA TGTGCCAGCAGGTTCGAAGAGCGCACTGAAGCTTTCTTT. This translates into CASRFEERTEAFF.

This clone has a handful of counts. The V and J genes are TRBV11-2 and TRBJ1-1; no definite D call. The CDR3 runs 13 residues. V was shortened by 5 bases and J by 2 bases, with 9 bases between the two germline ends. CDR1 and CDR2 (germline): SGHAT, FQNNGV. CDR3 nucleotides: TGTGCCAGCAGCCCCGGGAGAAACACTGAAGCTTTCTTT. Encoded protein: CASSPGRNTEAFF.

The CDR3 DNA is TGTGCCAGCAGTTCGCTAGCGGGGGGGCCCAATGAGCAGTTCTTC. Translated: CASSSLAGGPNEQFF. This chain joins TRBV6-2 or TRBV6-3 and TRBJ2-1, with TRBD2 matching 12 bases. This CDR3 comprises 15 residues. The J segment lost 6 bases and the V segment lost 4 bases, leaving 4 bases of the junction unmatched. Germline lookup yields CDR1 MNHEY and CDR2 SVGEGT.

The V call is TRBV3-1 (or the pseudogene TRBV3-2), the J call TRBJ1-6; 11 bases line up with TRBD1. After removal of 4 bases from V and 9 bases from J, the junction contained 5 bases not matched to a gene. Germline V gives CDR1 LGHDT, CDR2 YNNKEL (reference sequence). The CDR3 covers 15 residues. The CDR3 region has the DNA TGTGCCAGCAGCCCAAGAGGGACAGGGGGTTCACCCCTCCACTTT. Protein sequence: CASSPRGTGGSPLHF.

This clone was recorded only once. The chain uses TRBV5-1 and TRBJ1-6; a possible D gene is TRBD1 (5 bases). Germline lookup yields CDR1 SGHRS and CDR2 YFSETQ. The CDR3 is 15 amino acids. V dropped 3 bases and J dropped 3 bases, with 10 bases sitting between them. This chain's CDR3 is CASSYDSLYNSPLHF. In nucleotides, the CDR3 is TGCGCCAGCAGCTATGACAGCCTCTATAATTCACCCCTCCACTTT.

This clone has just one count. The V gene is TRBV28, the J gene TRBJ1-2; 7 bases match TRBD1. The CDR3 is made up of 14 amino acids. V dropped 5 bases and J dropped 6; count of bases not matched to a gene: 9. Germline lookup yields CDR1 MDHEN and CDR2 SYDVKM. Written as DNA, the CDR3 is TGTGCCAGCAGTACATACAGGGGTGGGGATGGCTACACCTTC. Amino acids: CASSTYRGGDGYTF.

The chain couples TRBV29-1 to TRBJ2-5, with TRBD2 identical over 11 bases. The V and J ends lost 4 bases and 5 bases, in that order; junction bases with no gene match: 12. This CDR3 has 16 amino acids. CDR1 is SQVTM, CDR2 ANQGSEA, per germline. The CDR3 bases are TGCAGCGTTGCTAGCGGGGGGACCAGCCTGAGGGAGACCCAGTACTTC. It yields the protein CSVASGGTSLRETQYF.

The chain links TRBV19 to TRBJ1-1, with TRBD1 identical over 8 bases. Germline V gene data show CDR1 as LNHDA and CDR2 as SQIVND (reference sequence). The ends lost 5 bases at V and 10 bases at J; junction bases unmatched: 12. The CDR3 runs to 14 residues. Here the CDR3 reads CASSHPPDRVRAFF. The CDR3 nucleotides are TGTGCCAGTAGTCACCCCCCGGACAGGGTGAGAGCTTTCTTT.

Here the CDR3 DNA reads TGTGCCAGCAGCCACGAGCCAGGGGCTGAAGCTTTCTTT. Protein product: CASSHEPGAEAFF. The genes are TRBV7-9 and TRBJ1-1, with D possibly TRBD1 on 6 matching bases. V was cut by 5 bases and J by 6 bases, with 13 bases left in between. The CDR3 runs to 13 residues. CDR1 SEHNR and CDR2 FQNEAQ come from the germline V gene (reference sequence). Looking up the rest from reference TRBV7-9 and TRBJ1-1 gives the full variable domain: DTGVSQNPRHKITKRGQNVTFRCDPISEHNRLYWYRQTLGQGPEFLTYFQNEAQLEKSRLLSDRFSAERPKGSFSTLEIQRTEQGDSAMYLCASSHEPGAEAFFGQGTRLTVV.

V is TRBV2 and J is TRBJ2-7, with TRBD1 matching 10 bases. After removal of 7 bases from V and 2 bases from J, the junction contained 5 bases not matched to a gene. The CDR3 is 14 amino acids. Germline V lookup: CDR1 SNHLY, CDR2 FYNNEI. The CDR3 DNA follows: TGTGCCAGCAAAGACAGGGGGCTCCCCTACGAGCAGTACTTC. It is translated as CASKDRGLPYEQYF.

This clone was detected a few times. The chain has TRBV18 and TRBJ2-5, with 7 bases matching TRBD2. The germline CDR1 and CDR2 sequences are KGHSH and LQKENI. After removal of 1 base from V and 3 bases from J, the junction contained 5 bases not matched to a gene. The CDR3 length is 15 residues. The CDR3 DNA reads TGTGCCAGCTCACCACGGGGGGGGTCTAAAGAGACCCAGTACTTC. This codes for CASSPRGGSKETQYF.

The chain recombines TRBV15 with TRBJ1-5, with a tentative D call TRBD1 (5 bases). Trimming shortened V by 0 bases and J by 3 bases, and 9 bases separated the two germline ends. Germline CDR1 LNHNV, CDR2 YYDKDF (reference sequence). CDR3 length: 15 residues. DNA for the CDR3: TGTGCCACCAGCAGAGATAGGGGCGTCAATCAGCCCCAGCATTTT. Translated, it gives CATSRDRGVNQPQHF.

The V gene is TRBV4-2, the J gene TRBJ2-7; no firm D call. In germline, CDR1 is LGHNA, CDR2 YNFKEQ. Trimming took 0 bases from V and 2 from J, leaving 11 bases between them. The CDR3 is made up of 15 amino acids. Here the CDR3 DNA reads TGTGCCAGCAGCCAAGATCTAAGTGCAACCTACGAGCAGTACTTC. Protein product: CASSQDLSATYEQYF.

The chain employs TRBV18 and TRBJ1-6; TRBD1 agrees at 9 bases. Germline V gives CDR1 KGHSH, CDR2 LQKENI. V shed 6 bases, J shed 8 bases, and the junction held 5 bases outside the gene matches. CDR3 size: 14 residues. The CDR3: CASSRDREYSPLHF. As DNA, the CDR3 is TGTGCCAGCTCTCGGGACAGGGAGTATTCACCCCTCCACTTT.